The rows below give T cell receptor beta chains drawn from one sample of a study of cytomegalovirus exposure and HLA in healthy donors. The repertoire was sequenced with immunoSEQ multiplex PCR; TCRdb's copy has only in-frame clones and lacks some. The sample comprises about 120,000 clones, 74% of which are singletons, and around 2% rests with the top ten. What was sequenced was PBMCs. These receptors were taken from a human donor in good health. Both conserved end residues are part of each CDR3. The order of the fields is CDR3 protein, D gene, V gene, J gene. D genes are given only for firm matches.

cdr3_aa: CAWGLQGARPETQYF
d_call: TRBD1
v_call: TRBV30
j_call: TRBJ2-5

cdr3_aa: CSALGGVTGTQETQYF
d_call: -
v_call: TRBV29-1
j_call: TRBJ2-5

cdr3_aa: CSVTSGSPSSYNEQFF
d_call: TRBD2
v_call: TRBV29-1
j_call: TRBJ2-1

cdr3_aa: CASSLWRTSAYEQYF
d_call: TRBD2
v_call: TRBV7-2
j_call: TRBJ2-7

cdr3_aa: CASSLVQTNYGYTF
d_call: -
v_call: TRBV7-2
j_call: TRBJ1-2

cdr3_aa: CASSLAPGGGTDTQYF
d_call: -
v_call: TRBV5-1
j_call: TRBJ2-3

cdr3_aa: CASSGAGGTDTQYF
d_call: TRBD2
v_call: TRBV6-4
j_call: TRBJ2-3

cdr3_aa: CASSYSRRGGKLFF
d_call: -
v_call: TRBV6-5
j_call: TRBJ1-4

cdr3_aa: CASSFDRAVGELFF
d_call: TRBD1
v_call: TRBV28
j_call: TRBJ2-2

cdr3_aa: CASSPGGRVTEAFF
d_call: TRBD1
v_call: TRBV28
j_call: TRBJ1-1

cdr3_aa: CASSVGGTGQETQYF
d_call: TRBD1
v_call: TRBV9
j_call: TRBJ2-5

cdr3_aa: CASSRQGASGYTF
d_call: TRBD1
v_call: TRBV28
j_call: TRBJ1-2

cdr3_aa: CASSRGSEKLFF
d_call: -
v_call: TRBV5-6
j_call: TRBJ1-4

cdr3_aa: CASSKTGVNEKLFF
d_call: -
v_call: TRBV2
j_call: TRBJ1-4

cdr3_aa: CASSYRGNYGYTF
d_call: TRBD1
v_call: TRBV28
j_call: TRBJ1-2

cdr3_aa: CASSRGQGDQPQHF
d_call: TRBD1
v_call: TRBV7-2
j_call: TRBJ1-5

cdr3_aa: CASSGQVMNTEAFF
d_call: TRBD1
v_call: TRBV13
j_call: TRBJ1-1

cdr3_aa: CASSQEGKLAGGGEYEQYF
d_call: TRBD2
v_call: TRBV4-2
j_call: TRBJ2-7

cdr3_aa: CATEGQKNTEAFF
d_call: TRBD1
v_call: TRBV15
j_call: TRBJ1-1

cdr3_aa: CASRESRQGDNYGYTF
d_call: TRBD1
v_call: TRBV28
j_call: TRBJ1-2

cdr3_aa: CASRGRAPLQETQYF
d_call: -
v_call: TRBV28
j_call: TRBJ2-5

cdr3_aa: CASSLYFQETQYF
d_call: -
v_call: TRBV7-7
j_call: TRBJ2-5

cdr3_aa: CASSLSGGRGANVLTF
d_call: TRBD2
v_call: TRBV7-8
j_call: TRBJ2-6